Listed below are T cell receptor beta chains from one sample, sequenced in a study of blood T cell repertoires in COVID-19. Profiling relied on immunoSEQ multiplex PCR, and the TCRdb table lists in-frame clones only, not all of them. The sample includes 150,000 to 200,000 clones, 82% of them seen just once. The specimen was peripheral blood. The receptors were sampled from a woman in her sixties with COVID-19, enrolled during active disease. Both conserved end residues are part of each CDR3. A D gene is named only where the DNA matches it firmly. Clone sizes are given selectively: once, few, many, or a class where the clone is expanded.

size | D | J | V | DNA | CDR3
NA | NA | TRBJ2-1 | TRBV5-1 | TGCGCCAGCAGCTTGGGGCCGGGACTTCTTAATGAGCAGTTCTTC | CASSLGPGLLNEQFF
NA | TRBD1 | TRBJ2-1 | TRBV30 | TGTGCCTGGAGTGGAGACAGGGAAATTGGCTCCTACAATGAGCAGTTCTTC | CAWSGDREIGSYNEQFF
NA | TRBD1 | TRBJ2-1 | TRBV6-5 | TGTGCCAGCAGTCAGGGGACAGGGCACTACAATGAGCAGTTCTTC | CASSQGTGHYNEQFF
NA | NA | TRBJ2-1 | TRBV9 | TGTGCCAGCAGCGTAAGTAGCCTAGCAGCGAATGAGCAGTTCTTC | CASSVSSLAANEQFF
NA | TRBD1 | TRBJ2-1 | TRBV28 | TGTGCCAGCAGTCCTGTACAGGGGGCGCTTTTTGAGCAGTTCTTC | CASSPVQGALFEQFF
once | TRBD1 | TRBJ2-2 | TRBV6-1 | TGTGCCAGCAGTGAAGTACAGGGGCGCGGTAACGGGGAGCTGTTTTTT | CASSEVQGRGNGELFF
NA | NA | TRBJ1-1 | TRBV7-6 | TGTGCCAGCAGCCCCCGGTTCTCTGAAGCTTTCTTT | CASSPRFSEAFF
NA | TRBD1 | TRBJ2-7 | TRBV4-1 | TGCGCCAGCAGCCAAGAAACCGGGACAGGGTTGATCTCCTACGAGCAGTACTTC | CASSQETGTGLISYEQYF
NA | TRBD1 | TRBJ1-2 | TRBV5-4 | TGTGCCAGCAGCCCGTCCCCCGGACAGGGCACTAACTATGGCTACACCTTC | CASSPSPGQGTNYGYTF
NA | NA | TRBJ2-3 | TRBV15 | TGTGCCACCAGCAGAGATCGGGTCTATACGCAGTATTTT | CATSRDRVYTQYF
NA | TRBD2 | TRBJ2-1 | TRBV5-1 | TGCGCCAGCAGCTTGATAGCGGGATCTGATGAGCAGTTCTTC | CASSLIAGSDEQFF
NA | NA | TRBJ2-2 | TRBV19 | TGTGCCAGTAGTTTTGTAGGACAGCTCTCGAACACCGGGGAGCTGTTTTTT | CASSFVGQLSNTGELFF
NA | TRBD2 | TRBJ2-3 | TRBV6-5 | TGTGCCAGCAGTAAACGGGGGGGAACAGATACGCAGTATTTT | CASSKRGGTDTQYF
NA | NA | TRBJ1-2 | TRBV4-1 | TGCGCCAGCAGCCTCCCCGAGGGCGGCGCTAACTATGGCTACACCTTC | CASSLPEGGANYGYTF
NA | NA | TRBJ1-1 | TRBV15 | TGTGCCACCAGCAGAGACAGACGGGGTGAAGCTTTCTTT | CATSRDRRGEAFF
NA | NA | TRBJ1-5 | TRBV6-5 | TGTGCCAGCAGTCCCATTATGGGCGCAAATCAGCCCCAGCATTTT | CASSPIMGANQPQHF
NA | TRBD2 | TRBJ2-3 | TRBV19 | TGTGCCAGTAGTATAGACAACGGGAGGGCCTGGAGGGGTACGCAGTATTTT | CASSIDNGRAWRGTQYF
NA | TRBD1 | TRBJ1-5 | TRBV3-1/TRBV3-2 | TGTGCCAGCAGCCGGGACAGGGTTCAGCCCCAGCATTTT | CASSRDRVQPQHF
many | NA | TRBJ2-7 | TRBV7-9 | TGTGCCAGCAGCTTAGATTGGGGGCGAGGAGGTCACGAGCAGTACTTC | CASSLDWGRGGHEQYF
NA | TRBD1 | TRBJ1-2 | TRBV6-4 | TGTGCCAGCAGTGAATTTCAGGGGGCGCCAAGCTATGGCTACACCTTC | CASSEFQGAPSYGYTF
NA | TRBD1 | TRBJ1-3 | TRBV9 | TGTGCCAGCAGCGTAGCTGGGGACAGGGGGCGCACAGCGCTAGGAAACACCATATATTTT | CASSVAGDRGRTALGNTIYF
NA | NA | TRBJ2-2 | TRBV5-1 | TGCGCCAGCAGCCCAGGCCCAAACACCGGGGAGCTGTTTTTT | CASSPGPNTGELFF
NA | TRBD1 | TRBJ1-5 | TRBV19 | TGTGCCAGTAGTCTGGACAGGGGGCAGGGTCAGCCCCAGCATTTT | CASSLDRGQGQPQHF
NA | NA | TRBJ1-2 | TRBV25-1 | TGTGCCAGCGCAAAACAGGGTTTTTTGGGTGGCTACACCTTC | CASAKQGFLGGYTF
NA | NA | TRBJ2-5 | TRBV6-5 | TGTGCCAGCAGGATCGATGCGAGAGGAGAGACCCAGTACTTC | CASRIDARGETQYF
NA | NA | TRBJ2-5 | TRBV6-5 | TGTGCCAGCAGTTACGATGTCAGCCAAGAGACCCAGTACTTC | CASSYDVSQETQYF
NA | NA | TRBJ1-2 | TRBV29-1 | TGCAGCGTCCCCTGGGGCGGGGGGTATGGCTACACCTTC | CSVPWGGGYGYTF
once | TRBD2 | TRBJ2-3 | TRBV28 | TGTGCCAGCAGTACCAGACTAGCGGGGGAGGATACGCAGTATTTT | CASSTRLAGEDTQYF
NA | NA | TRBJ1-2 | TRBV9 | TGTGCCAGCAGCGCCCTTAGGGGTAACGGCTACACCTTC | CASSALRGNGYTF
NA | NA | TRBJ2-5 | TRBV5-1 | TGCGCCAGCAGCTTACGGACAGACTTTCTACAAGAGACCCAGTACTTC | CASSLRTDFLQETQYF
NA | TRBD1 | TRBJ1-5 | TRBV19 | TGTGCCAGTACTAACCGGGACAGGATTAATCAGCCCCAGCATTTT | CASTNRDRINQPQHF
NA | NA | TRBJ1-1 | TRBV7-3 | TGTGCCAGCAGCGCCACCCGGGACTTCGCTGAAGCTTTCTTT | CASSATRDFAEAFF
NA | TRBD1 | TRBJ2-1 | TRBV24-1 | TGTGCCACCAGTGCGAACAGGGGTAGGTCCTACAATGAGCAGTTCTTC | CATSANRGRSYNEQFF
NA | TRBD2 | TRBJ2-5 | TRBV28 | TGTGCCAGCAGGGGTAGCGGGAGGGCCAGAGAGACCCAGTACTTC | CASRGSGRARETQYF
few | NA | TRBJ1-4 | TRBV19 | TGTGCCAGTAGTATAGGGACAGCGAACGAAAAACTGTTTTTT | CASSIGTANEKLFF
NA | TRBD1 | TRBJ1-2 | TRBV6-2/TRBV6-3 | TGTGCCAGCAGCTTTCAGGGGGCTCAGGGCTACACCTTC | CASSFQGAQGYTF
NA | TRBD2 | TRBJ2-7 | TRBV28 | TGTGCCAGCCGCGGTGGGGGGGTCTACGAGCAGTACTTC | CASRGGGVYEQYF
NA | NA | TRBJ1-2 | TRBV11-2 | TGTGCCAGCAGCTTATTACAGGGCTATGGCTACACCTTC | CASSLLQGYGYTF
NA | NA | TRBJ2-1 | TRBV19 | TGTGCCAGTTCTCAAGGGGCCTACAATGAGCAGTTCTTC | CASSQGAYNEQFF
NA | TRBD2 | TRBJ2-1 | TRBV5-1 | TGCGCCAGCAGCTTGGCGGTGACTAGCGGGGCCCCCAATGAGCAGTTCTTC | CASSLAVTSGAPNEQFF
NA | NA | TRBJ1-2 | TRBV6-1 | TGTGCCAGCAGTCAAGCCTTTGACAGGCCTCTAGGAGGCTACACCTTC | CASSQAFDRPLGGYTF
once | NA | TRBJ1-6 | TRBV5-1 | TGCGCCAGCAGCTTGTTGTCCTCCGAACTGAATTCACCCCTCCACTTT | CASSLLSSELNSPLHF
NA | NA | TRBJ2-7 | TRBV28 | TGTGCCAGCAGTTCACGATACAGGGACTACGAGCAGTACTTC | CASSSRYRDYEQYF
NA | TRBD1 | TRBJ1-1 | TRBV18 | TGTGCCAGCTCACCAAACGGACAGGGGGCTGACACTGAAGCTTTCTTT | CASSPNGQGADTEAFF
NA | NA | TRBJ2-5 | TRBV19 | TGTGCCAGTAGTATCGGGAGCGGAGGCGCCGCGGGGGAGACCCAGTACTTC | CASSIGSGGAAGETQYF
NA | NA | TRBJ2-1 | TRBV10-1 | TGCGCCACCTCAGGCAGGCTCGGATCCAATGAGCAGTTCTTC | CATSGRLGSNEQFF
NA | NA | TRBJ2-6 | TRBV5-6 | TGTGCCAGCAGCGCCAAGGGGGTTCCTGGGGCCAACGTCCTGACTTTC | CASSAKGVPGANVLTF
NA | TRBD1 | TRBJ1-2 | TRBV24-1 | TGTGCCACCAGTGATGGGCAGGGGGCCCCTCAGGGCTACACCTTC | CATSDGQGAPQGYTF
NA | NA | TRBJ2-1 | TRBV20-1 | TGCAGTGCCACAGACTACAATGAGCAGTTCTTC | CSATDYNEQFF